These T cell receptor beta chains were read from a single sample in a study of blood T cell repertoires in COVID-19. The assay was immunoSEQ multiplex PCR, and TCRdb's table has in-frame clones only and misses some. The sample shows 210,000 or so clones, 81% of them seen only once. The sample taken for sequencing was PBMCs or T cells enriched from blood (not recorded which). These receptor sequences come from a woman aged 45 to 65 with acute COVID-19. The CDR3 runs from the conserved cysteine through the conserved F or W. Fields, in order: J gene, D gene, clone size, V gene, CDR3 protein, CDR3 DNA. D genes are given only for firm matches. Rows may omit the clone size; those that give it use once, few, many or a size class.

j_call: TRBJ1-3
d_call: NA
clone_size: few
v_call: TRBV11-3
cdr3_aa: CASSLASRVGNTIYF
cdr3_nt: TGTGCCAGCAGCTTAGCTTCCAGGGTCGGAAACACCATATATTTT

j_call: TRBJ1-3
d_call: TRBD1
clone_size: NA
v_call: TRBV15
cdr3_aa: CATTQRNRGYGNTIYF
cdr3_nt: TGTGCCACCACCCAGAGGAACAGGGGATATGGAAACACCATATATTTT

j_call: TRBJ2-5
d_call: TRBD2
clone_size: NA
v_call: TRBV7-2
cdr3_aa: CASSFLALAGGKNQETQYF
cdr3_nt: TGTGCCAGCAGCTTTTTAGCGCTAGCGGGGGGGAAAAACCAAGAGACCCAGTACTTC

j_call: TRBJ2-1
d_call: NA
clone_size: NA
v_call: TRBV6-4
cdr3_aa: CASSQSGESSYNEQFF
cdr3_nt: TGTGCCAGCAGTCAGTCCGGGGAAAGCTCCTACAATGAGCAGTTCTTC

j_call: TRBJ1-2
d_call: NA
clone_size: NA
v_call: TRBV28
cdr3_aa: CASSSNYGYTF
cdr3_nt: TGTGCCAGCAGTTCAAACTATGGCTACACCTTC

j_call: TRBJ2-7
d_call: TRBD1
clone_size: once
v_call: TRBV10-2
cdr3_aa: CASSTGTVPYEQYF
cdr3_nt: TGCGCCAGCAGTACCGGGACAGTTCCCTACGAGCAGTACTTC

j_call: TRBJ1-1
d_call: NA
clone_size: NA
v_call: TRBV27
cdr3_aa: CASSLSGGSTEAFF
cdr3_nt: TGTGCCAGCAGTTTATCAGGGGGAAGTACTGAAGCTTTCTTT

j_call: TRBJ1-1
d_call: NA
clone_size: NA
v_call: TRBV28
cdr3_aa: CASSRSTGKNTEAFF
cdr3_nt: TGTGCCAGCAGTCGGTCTACAGGGAAGAACACTGAAGCTTTCTTT

j_call: TRBJ1-3
d_call: TRBD1
clone_size: NA
v_call: TRBV18
cdr3_aa: CASSPTGTGNTIYF
cdr3_nt: TGTGCCAGCTCACCGACAGGGACTGGAAACACCATATATTTT

j_call: TRBJ1-2
d_call: NA
clone_size: NA
v_call: TRBV5-4
cdr3_aa: CASSLGGPYGYTF
cdr3_nt: TGTGCCAGCAGCTTGGGGGGGCCATATGGCTACACCTTC